The 12 T cell receptor beta chains presented below share a single source sample, sequenced in a study of CD8 T cells in ankylosing spondylitis. TCRdb reanalysed the 5' RACE reads using MiXCR and keeps one entry per CDR3 protein. The top ten hold approximately 32% of the sample, which has some 240,000 distinct CDR3 sequences, 15% to 20% seen once. Sequences were obtained from blood, either unsorted or a sorted T cell fraction (not recorded which). The receptors derive from a male donor with ankylosing spondylitis or in good health (not recorded which).

The CDR3 region is CSARDPENTGELFF. CDR3 nucleotides: TGCAGTGCTAGAGACCCAGAAAACACCGGGGAGCTGTTTTTT. V usage is TRBV20-1 and J usage is TRBJ2-2; no clear D gene. Germline values: CDR1 DFQATT, CDR2 SNEGSKA (reference sequence). Deletions cut 0 bases from V and 2 bases from J, with 7 bases between. There are 14 residues in the CDR3.

This rearrangement joins TRBV20-1 to TRBJ2-2; 8 bases agree with TRBD2. Germline V lookup: CDR1 DFQATT, CDR2 SNEGSKA (reference sequence). The CDR3 spans 13 residues. V shed 3 bases, J shed 3 bases, and the junction held 0 bases outside the gene matches. CDR3 protein: CSASGRDTGELFF. In DNA form, the CDR3 reads TGCAGTGCTAGCGGGAGGGACACCGGGGAGCTGTTTTTT.

J is TRBJ2-1 and V is TRBV20-1; 11 nucleotides agree with TRBD1. Germline V gene lookup returns CDR1 DFQATT and CDR2 SNEGSKA (reference sequence). After removal of 5 bases from V and 10 bases from J, the junction contained 4 bases not matched to a gene. This CDR3 has 12 amino acids. The CDR3 DNA reads as TGCAGTGCTGGGGGACAGGGGGTAGAGCAGTTCTTC. Its translation: CSAGGQGVEQFF.

This chain joins TRBV27 and TRBJ2-7, with D unclear. Trimming took 7 bases from V and 6 from J, leaving 16 bases between them. There are 13 residues in the CDR3. The germline V gene encodes CDR1 MNHEY and CDR2 SMNVEV (reference sequence). This CDR3 reads CASTSASWGEQYF. The CDR3 DNA follows: TGTGCCAGCACCAGTGCATCGTGGGGCGAGCAGTACTTC.

The chain is built from TRBV6-1 and TRBJ2-7; 9 bases align to TRBD1. V dropped 5 bases and J dropped 4; count of bases not matched to a gene: 12. There are 16 residues in the CDR3. Germline CDR1 is MNHNS and CDR2 is SASEGT. In DNA form, the CDR3 reads TGTGCCAGCAGTAGTTATTCCGGGACAGGGCCGTACGAGCAGTACTTC. It yields the protein CASSSYSGTGPYEQYF.

The rearrangement links TRBV12-3 or TRBV12-4 to TRBJ2-7; 8 bases line up with TRBD1. V shed 5 bases, J shed 1 base, and the junction held 7 bases outside the gene matches. This CDR3 has 15 residues. In DNA form, the CDR3 reads TGTGCCAGCAGTCTTCCCGGACAGGGTTCCTACGAGCAGTACTTC. Protein: CASSLPGQGSYEQYF.

The rearrangement uses TRBV15 and TRBJ2-3, with TRBD1 matching over 7 bases. J was trimmed by 5 bases and V by 3 bases; bases with no gene match: 11. The CDR3 runs 16 residues. Germline CDR1 and CDR2: LNHNV and YYDKDF (reference sequence). The CDR3 protein is CATSSLFGTAGDTQYF. The CDR3 nucleotides read TGTGCCACCAGCAGTCTTTTCGGGACAGCTGGAGATACGCAGTATTTT.

Many counts were recorded for this clonotype. This chain connects TRBV6-5 to TRBJ2-7, with TRBD1 matching 8 bases. The length of the CDR3 is 17 residues. The V gene's germline CDR1 is MNHEY and CDR2 SVGAGI. J lost 3 bases, V lost 2 bases, and 12 bases had no gene match. This chain's CDR3 is CASSYPTNPDRGYEQYF. The DNA of the CDR3 is TGTGCCAGCAGTTACCCAACAAACCCCGACAGGGGCTACGAGCAGTACTTC.

This clonotype appeared a few times. J is TRBJ2-1 and V is TRBV12-3 or TRBV12-4; D remains ambiguous. The V and J ends lost 7 bases and 6 bases respectively, with 13 bases between them. The CDR3 is made up of 13 amino acids. CDR3 amino acids: CASTDGPPNEQFF. In DNA form, the CDR3 reads TGTGCCAGCACCGACGGTCCGCCCAATGAGCAGTTCTTC.

The CDR3 sequence is CASSFGTSGADTQYF. For the CDR3, the DNA is TGTGCCAGCAGTTTCGGGACTAGCGGGGCAGATACGCAGTATTTT. The chain has TRBV27 and TRBJ2-3; 13 nucleotides align to TRBD2. The CDR3 length is 15 residues. Per germline, CDR1 MNHEY and CDR2 SMNVEV (reference sequence). Germline trimming cut 3 bases from V and 4 bases from J; bases unmatched to any gene: 1.

This clonotype was seen ten or more times. The chain uses TRBV15 and TRBJ2-3, with D possibly being TRBD2 (6 bases). Germline V CDR1 and CDR2: LNHNV, YYDKDF (reference sequence). V dropped 3 bases and J dropped 2 bases, with 12 bases sitting between them. This CDR3 region has 15 residues. The CDR3 sequence: CATSRRDSFTDTQYF. The CDR3 DNA reads TGTGCCACCAGCAGGAGGGACTCCTTCACAGATACGCAGTATTTT.

The chain has TRBV15 and TRBJ2-7; 12 bases are shared with TRBD1. This CDR3 is 16 amino acids long. Germline CDR1 LNHNV, CDR2 YYDKDF (reference sequence). V shed 5 bases and J 5 bases; nucleotides not matched to a gene: 10. In nucleotides, the CDR3 is TGTGCCACCAGCCTACGATGGGGGACAGGGGGCCACGAGCAGTACTTC. The encoded protein is CATSLRWGTGGHEQYF.